The 30 T cell receptor beta chains presented below share a single source sample, sequenced in a study of Ad26.COV2.S vaccination and SARS-CoV-2 variants. Treatment of the sample: about 20 received Ad26.COV2.S at low or high dose, single or two shots; several received placebo; per-sample allocation not given. The samples date from day 63 after the first vaccine or placebo injection. The assay was immunoSEQ multiplex PCR, and TCRdb's table has in-frame clones only and misses some. The sample includes fewer than 500,000 clones, roughly 87% of them seen just once. The source was peripheral blood, collected in a trial of Ad26.COV2.S vaccine versus placebo. These receptors were obtained from a person between 18 and 65 years old who received the Ad26.COV2.S COVID-19 vaccine or a placebo.

This clone was observed a single time. The identical CDR3 is also encoded by other nucleotide sequences in the sample. The V gene is TRBV19, the J gene TRBJ1-1; tentative D call: TRBD1 (5 bases). The V gene lost 2 bases and the J gene lost 5 bases, with 6 bases spanning the gap. CDR3 length equals 12 residues. Germline CDR1 is LNHDA and CDR2 is SQIVND (reference sequence). CDR3 loop: CASSIRGTEAFF. In DNA form, the CDR3 reads TGTGCCAGTAGTATAAGGGGAACTGAAGCTTTCTTT. Based on the CDR3 plus reference TRBV19 and TRBJ1-1, the full variable domain is DGGITQSPKYLFRKEGQNVTLSCEQNLNHDAMYWYRQDPGQGLRLIYYSQIVNDFQKGDIAEGYSVSREKKESFPLTVTSAQKNPTAFYLCASSIRGTEAFFGQGTRLTVV.

The rearrangement links TRBV7-2 to TRBJ2-7, with 7 bases identical to TRBD2. The V and J ends lost 1 base and 4 bases, in that order; junction bases with no gene match: 7. Germline CDR1 reads SGHTA; CDR2 reads FQGNSA. The CDR3 totals 15 residues. This chain's CDR3 is CASSLVAGREYEQYF. The CDR3 bases are TGTGCCAGCAGCTTAGTCGCAGGGCGGGAGTACGAGCAGTACTTC.

The chain combines TRBV5-1 with TRBJ1-3; D possibly corresponds to TRBD1 (5 bases). Trimming stripped 4 bases from V and 4 bases from J, with 12 bases between. This CDR3 region has 14 residues. Germline CDR1 and CDR2: SGHRS and YFSETQ. CDR3 DNA sequence: TGCGCCAGCAGCGCAGGGTCGGCGGGAAACACCATATATTTT. This codes for CASSAGSAGNTIYF.

The rearrangement uses TRBV9 and TRBJ2-3; 9 nucleotides align to TRBD2. Germline CDR1 reads SGDLS; CDR2 reads YYNGEE. V lost 6 bases, J lost 3 bases, and 11 bases stayed unmatched. The CDR3 spans 16 residues. The DNA for the CDR3 is TGTGCCAGCACCCCGGGTAGCGGGAGTGCGACAGATACGCAGTATTTT. Protein: CASTPGSGSATDTQYF.

The rearrangement uses TRBV5-4 and TRBJ2-2; 8 nucleotides match TRBD2. Germline V gene lookup returns CDR1 SGHNT and CDR2 YYREEE (reference sequence). Unmatched junction bases numbered 11, after V lost 10 bases and J lost 0 bases. There are 16 residues in the CDR3. In DNA form, the CDR3 reads TGTGCCGCTTCGGAGAAGCGGGGGTCGAACACCGGGGAGCTGTTTTTT. Protein product: CAASEKRGSNTGELFF.

The chain has TRBV3-1 (or the pseudogene TRBV3-2) and TRBJ2-2; no firm D call. V shed 0 bases and J shed 1 base, with 12 bases lying between them. The CDR3 has 17 residues. Germline CDR1 LGHDT, CDR2 YNNKEL (reference sequence). The DNA for the CDR3 is TGTGCCAGCAGCCAAGATAGAAGGACCCTGAACACCGGGGAGCTGTTTTTT. Translated, it gives CASSQDRRTLNTGELFF.

V usage is TRBV5-1 and J usage is TRBJ2-3; 8 nucleotides match TRBD2. Per the germline V gene, CDR1 is SGHRS and CDR2 is YFSETQ. Unmatched junction bases numbered 7, after V lost 4 bases and J lost 6 bases. CDR3 size: 14 residues. CDR3 sequence reads: CASSPSGGPDTQYF. The CDR3 nucleotides read TGCGCCAGCAGCCCCTCGGGGGGGCCCGATACGCAGTATTTT.

The CDR3 sequence: CASSVPQGRNTEAFF. The CDR3, as DNA: TGTGCCAGCAGTGTCCCACAGGGTAGGAACACTGAAGCTTTCTTT. The chain recombines TRBV28 with TRBJ1-1, with D possibly being TRBD1 (6 bases). Per germline, CDR1 MDHEN and CDR2 SYDVKM. The CDR3 sequence is 15 residues long. V was shortened by 5 bases and J by 1 base, with 14 bases between the two germline ends.

This sequence joins TRBV15 and TRBJ2-5; D perhaps matches TRBD2 (6 bases). Germline V gene data show CDR1 as LNHNV and CDR2 as YYDKDF (reference sequence). The CDR3 has 16 amino acids. V was pared by 1 base and J by 2 bases, with 14 bases between. This chain's CDR3 is CATSRGPLGGQETQYF. The CDR3 region has the DNA TGTGCCACCAGCAGAGGGCCGCTCGGGGGTCAAGAGACCCAGTACTTC.

The V gene is TRBV9, the J gene TRBJ1-2, with D unresolved. The V gene lost 4 bases and the J gene lost 4 bases, with 17 bases spanning the gap. CDR1 and CDR2 from the germline V gene are SGDLS and YYNGEE. The CDR3 extends over 15 amino acids. The CDR3 DNA reads TGTGCCAGCAGCCTCACGGAGCAGAAAGCCTATGGCTACACCTTC. It translates to CASSLTEQKAYGYTF.

This rearrangement joins TRBV7-3 to TRBJ2-3; 9 bases map to TRBD1. The CDR3 length is 15 residues. From germline, CDR1 is SGHTA and CDR2 FQGTGA. Losses at the gene ends were 4 bases for V and 4 bases for J; bases not matched to a gene: 6. As DNA, the CDR3 is TGTGCCAGCAGCTCGACAGGGGGATGGTCAGATACGCAGTATTTT. Translation gives CASSSTGGWSDTQYF.

The V call is TRBV12-5, the J call TRBJ2-1; 12 bases fit TRBD2. V gave up 7 bases and J gave up 8 bases; unmatched junction bases: 12. Germline loops: CDR1 LGHNT, CDR2 FRNRAP. This CDR3 has 16 residues. This CDR3 reads CASVLTSGGALHEQFF. The CDR3 DNA follows: TGTGCTAGTGTCCTGACTAGCGGGGGCGCCCTACATGAGCAGTTCTTC.

This chain links TRBV6-5 with TRBJ2-7; TRBD1 is a possible D gene (6 bases). CDR3 size: 15 residues. Trimming removed 6 bases from V and 7 bases from J, with 22 bases in between. CDR1 is MNHEY and CDR2 is SVGAGI in the germline V gene. The CDR3 nucleotides are TGTGCCAGCAGCGGACAGTTCAGCCCCCTATTGGAGCAGTACGTC. Amino acids: CASSGQFSPLLEQYV.

The chain carries TRBV4-3 and TRBJ1-2; no clear D. CDR1 is LGHNA and CDR2 is YSLEER in the germline V gene. V gave up 1 base and J gave up 5 bases, with 17 bases separating them. CDR3 length equals 16 residues. CDR3 sequence: CASSQGVFGYRYGYTF. The DNA of the CDR3 is TGCGCCAGCAGCCAAGGGGTGTTTGGGTACCGGTATGGCTACACCTTC.

The chain has TRBV11-3 and TRBJ2-7, with 10 bases fitting TRBD2. J gave up 2 bases and V 5 bases, and 9 bases lay outside the gene matches. The V gene's germline CDR1 is SGHNT and CDR2 YENEEA. This CDR3 contains 16 residues. For the CDR3, the DNA is TGTGCCAGCAGCATAGGGGGGACTAGCGCACCCTACGAGCAGTACGTC. Encoded protein: CASSIGGTSAPYEQYV.

V usage is TRBV14 and J usage is TRBJ1-2; the match to TRBD1 covers 9 bases. The CDR3 loop spans 15 amino acids. In germline, CDR1 is SGHDN, CDR2 FVKESK. Trimming took 4 bases from V and 6 from J; bases not matched to a gene: 9. The CDR3 sequence is CASSRPHRGQDGYTF. CDR3 nucleotide sequence: TGTGCCAGCAGCCGGCCGCACAGGGGGCAGGATGGCTACACCTTC.

The gene calls are TRBV6-5 and TRBJ2-7; tentatively, D is TRBD2 (6 bases). CDR1 MNHEY and CDR2 SVGAGI come from the germline V gene. There are 11 residues in the CDR3. V shed 5 bases and J shed 12 bases, with 14 bases lying between them. The CDR3 DNA reads TGTGCCAGCAGTCGGGGGTCCTCAACGTACTTC. Translation: CASSRGSSTYF.

The CDR3 DNA reads as TGTGCCAGCAGCTTGGAGGTCTTGAACACTGAAGCTTTCTTT. Encoded protein: CASSLEVLNTEAFF. The chain recombines TRBV5-6 with TRBJ1-1, with unresolved D. V lost 0 bases and J 0 bases, leaving 6 bases between the germline ends. The CDR3 has 14 residues. From germline, CDR1 is SGHDT and CDR2 YYEEEE. Complete variable domain (other parts from reference TRBV5-6 and TRBJ1-1): DAGVTQSPTHLIKTRGQQVTLRCSPKSGHDTVSWYQQALGQGPQFIFQYYEEEERQRGNFPDRFSGHQFPNYSSELNVNALLLGDSALYLCASSLEVLNTEAFFGQGTRLTVV.

The chain joins TRBV6-5 to TRBJ2-7, with 8 positions matching TRBD1. This CDR3 comprises 15 residues. The V and J ends lost 8 bases and 6 bases, in that order; junction bases with no gene match: 15. Germline V CDR1 and CDR2: MNHEY, SVGAGI. The CDR3 spells CASGPDRGTSGEQYF. DNA for the CDR3: TGTGCCAGCGGACCAGACAGGGGCACGAGCGGCGAGCAGTACTTC.

DNA of the CDR3: TGTGCCATCTCCCTACCCAGAATATATGGCTACACCTTC. Amino acid sequence: CAISLPRIYGYTF. This rearrangement joins TRBV28 to TRBJ1-2, with D uncertain. The CDR3 consists of 13 residues. The ends were cut back, 10 bases at V and 5 bases at J, with 17 bases in the middle. Germline V CDR1 and CDR2: MDHEN, SYDVKM.

The CDR3 is CASSQEFGVHSTF. The CDR3 DNA reads TGTGCCAGCAGCCAAGAATTTGGGGTTCATAGCACCTTC. This chain joins TRBV4-2 and TRBJ1-2; no reliable D call. The CDR3 runs to 13 residues. Trimming left V 0 bases short and J 13 bases short, with 15 bases between. CDR1 LGHNA and CDR2 YNFKEQ come from the germline V gene.

V and J are TRBV7-2 and TRBJ2-3; a possible D gene is TRBD1 (7 bases). Trimming cost V 5 bases and J 0 bases, with 12 bases left between them. Germline V gene lookup returns CDR1 SGHTA and CDR2 FQGNSA. The CDR3 totals 15 residues. The CDR3 DNA sequence: TGTGCCAGCAGCCCAGGGGGGACTAGCACAGATACGCAGTATTTT. Its translation is CASSPGGTSTDTQYF.

The chain has TRBV5-1 and TRBJ2-7; D is tentatively TRBD1 or TRBD2 (6 bases each). CDR3 length equals 15 residues. The germline CDR1 and CDR2 sequences are SGHRS and YFSETQ. The V and J ends lost 1 base and 1 base respectively, with 12 bases between them. In DNA, the CDR3 is TGCGCCAGCAGCTTGTTGGGGGGCAGGTCCTACGAGCAGTACTTC. It specifies CASSLLGGRSYEQYF.

The chain uses TRBV9 and TRBJ2-2; possibly TRBD1 or TRBD2 for D (5 bases each). V was cut by 0 bases and J by 6 bases, with 12 bases left in between. In germline, CDR1 is SGDLS, CDR2 YYNGEE. This CDR3 has 15 residues. As DNA, the CDR3 is TGTGCCAGCAGCGTAGTAGGGCTGGGGGCCGGGGAGCTGTTTTTT. This sequence encodes CASSVVGLGAGELFF.

The chain carries TRBV6-2 or TRBV6-3 and TRBJ2-3; no reliable D call. The CDR3 is made up of 15 amino acids. Germline CDR1 MNHEY, CDR2 SVGEGT. The V end was cut by 6 bases, the J end by 5 bases, with 18 bases between. The DNA for the CDR3 is TGTGCCAGCAGCGCCTTGGCCAGGTTAAAAGATACGCAGTATTTT. This codes for CASSALARLKDTQYF.

As to this clone: A much larger clone is a single base away; this may be a read error. The chain joins TRBV28 to TRBJ2-7, with D unclear. Deletions cut 5 bases from V and 9 bases from J, with 17 bases between. The germline CDR1 and CDR2 sequences are MDHEN and SYDVKM. The CDR3 loop spans 13 amino acids. DNA for the CDR3: TGTGCCAGCAGTCCCCTAGTAGGCCTCGGGCAGTACTTC. Its protein product is CASSPLVGLGQYF.

This chain links TRBV19 with TRBJ1-5; no clear D gene. With 3 bases removed from V and 2 bases from J, the gap between germline ends came to 14 bases. The length of the CDR3 is 16 residues. From germline, CDR1 is LNHDA and CDR2 SQIVND (reference sequence). The CDR3 DNA reads as TGTGCCAGTAGTATCGGGTCAGGCTCCGGCAATCAGCCCCAGCATTTT. Its translation: CASSIGSGSGNQPQHF.

This clone has more than one count but fewer than ten. V usage is TRBV19 and J usage is TRBJ2-5; D may be TRBD2 (6 bases). This CDR3 has 13 amino acids. CDR1 is LNHDA, CDR2 SQIVND, per germline (reference sequence). Trimming pared 4 bases from V and 4 bases from J, leaving 10 bases between. CDR3 in DNA: TGTGCCAGTAGTAGTTCCGGGGGAGAGACCCAGTACTTC. It codes for CASSSSGGETQYF.

Of note for this clone: This CDR3 is also generated by other DNA sequences in the sample. The chain has TRBV27 and TRBJ1-1; D is undetermined. This CDR3 is 13 amino acids long. CDR1 and CDR2 (germline): MNHEY, SMNVEV (reference sequence). With 6 bases removed from V and 5 bases from J, the gap between germline ends came to 13 bases. The CDR3 coding sequence is TGTGCCAGCAGCCTCCTGGGGAGAACTGAAGCTTTCTTT. Translating it yields CASSLLGRTEAFF.

This sequence joins TRBV5-5 and TRBJ2-5; TRBD1 matches 8 bases. The germline gives CDR1 SGHKS, CDR2 YYEKEE (reference sequence). V was clipped by 1 base and J by 1 base; unmatched bases: 6. The CDR3 has 16 amino acids. The CDR3 region is CASSLLPTGVQETQYF. The CDR3 DNA is TGTGCCAGCAGCTTGCTTCCGACAGGGGTCCAAGAGACCCAGTACTTC.